Below, 6 T cell receptor beta chains from the same sample are listed, as sequenced in a study of shared clonotypes between healthy human individuals (dated by TCRdb to 2019 to 2021). The library was obtained by the immunoSEQ multiplex PCR assay. In TCRdb, the immuneACCESS table is reduced to in-frame sequences with V and J assigned. These tables do not hold every clone; where another copy was compared, an unresolved V gene accounts for under half, and the others remain unexplained. The sample includes roughly 1,600,000 clones, with approximately 98.5% observed a single time. The ten largest make up about 0.34% of the sample. Sequenced material: naive CD4+ T cells sorted from blood. This specimen's cell subset or site label, per the study, means: CD45RA+ positively selected. The receptors shown here come from a young man in good health.

This clone was picked up one time. The rearrangement joins TRBV5-1 to TRBJ1-5; no clear D gene. CDR1 SGHRS and CDR2 YFSETQ come from the germline V gene. This CDR3 is built from 15 residues. Trimming took off 5 bases at V and 0 bases at J, with 12 bases between the two ends. The CDR3 region has the DNA TGCGCCAGCAGTAATGACCCAAATAGCAATCAGCCCCAGCATTTT. It translates to CASSNDPNSNQPQHF.

V usage is TRBV21-1 and J usage is TRBJ2-5; the D call in the table, TRBD2, was not verified against the DNA. TRBV21-1 is shown as a pseudogene. CDR3 length: 19 amino acids. CDR3 protein: CASSKARVAGVPGQETQYF. The CDR3 region has the DNA TGTGCCAGCAGCAAAGCGCGTGTAGCCGGGGTTCCTGGCCAAGAGACCCAGTACTTC.

J is TRBJ2-7 and V is TRBV4-1; D call uncertain. CDR1 and CDR2 (germline): MGHRA, YSYEKL. V was clipped by 4 bases and J by 0 bases, with 16 bases between them. The CDR3 totals 16 residues. CDR3 amino acids: CASSPGASVSSYEQYF. Written as DNA, the CDR3 is TGCGCCAGCAGCCCGGGCGCCTCAGTGTCCTCCTACGAGCAGTACTTC.

The chain couples TRBV7-9 to TRBJ1-1; the D gene is possibly TRBD1 (6 bases). V was shortened by 1 base and J by 7 bases, with 10 bases between the two germline ends. Looked up from germline, CDR1 is SEHNR and CDR2 is FQNEAQ (reference sequence). The CDR3 spans 13 residues. The CDR3 coding sequence is TGTGCCAGCAGCTTAGACCGGACAGTTGAAGCTTTCTTT. This sequence encodes CASSLDRTVEAFF.

Concerning this clone: The same CDR3 arises from other DNA sequences in this sample as well. V and J are TRBV18 and TRBJ1-1, with 9 nucleotides matching TRBD1. The CDR3 loop spans 14 amino acids. The germline V gene has CDR1 KGHSH and CDR2 LQKENI. Unmatched junction bases numbered 3, after V lost 6 bases and J lost 1 base. The CDR3 is CASSLDRGNTEAFF. Here the CDR3 DNA reads TGTGCCAGCTCGCTGGACAGGGGGAACACTGAAGCTTTCTTT.

The count of this clone is one. The rearrangement joins TRBV2 to TRBJ1-5; TRBD1 is a possible D gene (6 bases). Per germline, CDR1 SNHLY and CDR2 FYNNEI. Trimming removed 5 bases from V and 7 bases from J, with 18 bases in between. The CDR3 loop spans 15 amino acids. In DNA, the CDR3 is TGTGCCAGCAGTATCCGGGACACACCTAGGCAGCCCCAGCATTTT. This translates into CASSIRDTPRQPQHF.